Following are 6 T cell receptor beta chains from one sample sequenced in a study of technical replicates of blood from a few donors. Using immunoSEQ multiplex PCR, the repertoire was profiled, and TCRdb retains in-frame clones only, with some absent. Among fewer than 15,000 clones, about 94% were seen once, and the ten largest hold roughly 7.6%. What was sequenced was PBMCs. Every receptor here comes from a human donor in good health.

This chain joins TRBV5-1 and TRBJ2-7; D is possibly TRBD1 (6 bases). Per germline, CDR1 SGHRS and CDR2 YFSETQ. Trimming took 1 base from V and 4 from J, leaving 12 bases between them. The length of the CDR3 is 14 residues. The CDR3 spells CASSLLRGGYEQYF. In DNA, the CDR3 is TGCGCCAGCAGCTTGTTACGAGGGGGATACGAGCAGTACTTC.

CDR3 sequence: CASSLVPVDSSSYEQYF. The CDR3 bases are TGTGCCAGCAGCTTAGTACCGGTGGACAGCAGCTCCTACGAGCAGTACTTC. This chain uses TRBV7-9 with TRBJ2-7, with a tentative D call TRBD1 (6 bases). The length of the CDR3 is 17 residues. Trimming pared 1 base from V and 0 bases from J, leaving 16 bases between. From germline, CDR1 is SEHNR and CDR2 FQNEAQ (reference sequence).

V gene TRBV7-6 combines with J gene TRBJ1-2, with 9 bases that match TRBD1. The CDR3 spans 14 residues. Germline-derived CDR1 and CDR2 are SGHVS and FNYEAQ. V shed 1 base and J 6 bases; nucleotides not matched to a gene: 3. CDR3 in amino acids: CASSLDRGHDGYTF. CDR3 bases: TGTGCCAGCAGCTTAGACAGGGGGCATGATGGCTACACCTTC.

CDR3 loop: CSSIAGNTDTQYF. CDR3 bases: TGCAGCTCAATAGCGGGAAACACAGATACGCAGTATTTT. The V and J genes are TRBV29-1 and TRBJ2-3; 8 nucleotides match TRBD2. From germline, CDR1 is SQVTM and CDR2 ANQGSEA. J gave up 2 bases and V 8 bases, and 6 bases lay outside the gene matches. The CDR3 sequence is 13 residues long.

The chain uses TRBV19 and TRBJ1-5, with TRBD1 identical over 10 bases. The CDR3 covers 18 residues. Germline V gives CDR1 LNHDA, CDR2 SQIVND (reference sequence). With 1 base clipped from V and 2 bases from J, the junction kept 8 bases outside the gene matches. CDR3 nucleotide sequence: TGTGCCAGTAGTATAGGACGGGACAGGGGAGGGGGCAATCAGCCCCAGCATTTT. Its translation: CASSIGRDRGGGNQPQHF.

A single count supports this clone. The V gene is TRBV5-6, the J gene TRBJ2-2, with a tentative D call TRBD2 (6 bases). This CDR3 contains 17 residues. V was pared by 6 bases and J by 7 bases, with 25 bases between. Germline CDR1 and CDR2: SGHDT and YYEEEE. The CDR3 region has the DNA TGTGCCAGCACCTCGGCCGCAGGACTAAACTCACGCGGGGAGCTGTTTTTT. This translates into CASTSAAGLNSRGELFF.